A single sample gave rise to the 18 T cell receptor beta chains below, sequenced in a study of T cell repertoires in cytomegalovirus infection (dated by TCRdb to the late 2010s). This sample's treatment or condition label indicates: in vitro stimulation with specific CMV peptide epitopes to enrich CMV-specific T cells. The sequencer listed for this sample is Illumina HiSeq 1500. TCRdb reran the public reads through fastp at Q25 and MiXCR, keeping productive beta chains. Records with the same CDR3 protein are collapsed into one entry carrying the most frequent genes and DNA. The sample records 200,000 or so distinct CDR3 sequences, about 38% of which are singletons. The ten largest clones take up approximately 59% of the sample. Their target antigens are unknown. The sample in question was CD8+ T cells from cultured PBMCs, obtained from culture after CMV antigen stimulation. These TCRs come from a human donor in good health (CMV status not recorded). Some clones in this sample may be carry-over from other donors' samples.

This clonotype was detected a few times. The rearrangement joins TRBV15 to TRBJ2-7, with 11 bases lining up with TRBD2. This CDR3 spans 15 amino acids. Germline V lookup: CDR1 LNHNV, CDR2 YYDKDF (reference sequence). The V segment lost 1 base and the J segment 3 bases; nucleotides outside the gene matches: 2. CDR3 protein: CATSRGTSGSYEQYF. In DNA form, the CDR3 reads TGTGCCACCAGCAGAGGTACTAGCGGGAGCTACGAGCAGTACTTC.

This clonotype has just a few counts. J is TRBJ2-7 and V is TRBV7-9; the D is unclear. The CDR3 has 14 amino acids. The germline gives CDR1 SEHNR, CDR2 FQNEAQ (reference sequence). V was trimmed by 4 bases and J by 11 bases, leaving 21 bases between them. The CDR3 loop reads CASSSITDSPEEYF. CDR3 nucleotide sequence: TGTGCCAGCAGCTCCATAACCGACTCCCCAGAGGAGTACTTC.

In nucleotides, the CDR3 is TGCGCCAGCAGCCAAGGGGGGGAGGGGTACAATGAGCAGTTCTTC. It specifies CASSQGGEGYNEQFF. This sequence joins TRBV4-1 and TRBJ2-1, with TRBD2 matching over 7 bases. The V gene's germline CDR1 is MGHRA and CDR2 YSYEKL. The CDR3 consists of 15 residues. V lost 1 base and J lost 4; bases outside the gene matches: 4.

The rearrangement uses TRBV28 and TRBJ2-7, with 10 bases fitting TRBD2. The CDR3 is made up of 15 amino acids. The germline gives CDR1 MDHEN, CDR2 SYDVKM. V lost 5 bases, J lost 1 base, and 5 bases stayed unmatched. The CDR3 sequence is CASSLAGDGSYEQYF. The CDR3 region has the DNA TGTGCCAGCAGTCTAGCGGGAGATGGGTCCTACGAGCAGTACTTC. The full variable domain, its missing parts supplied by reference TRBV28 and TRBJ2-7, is DVKVTQSSRYLVKRTGEKVFLECVQDMDHENMFWYRQDPGLGLRLIYFSYDVKMKEKGDIPEGYSVSREKKERFSLILESASTNQTSMYLCASSLAGDGSYEQYFGPGTRLTVT.

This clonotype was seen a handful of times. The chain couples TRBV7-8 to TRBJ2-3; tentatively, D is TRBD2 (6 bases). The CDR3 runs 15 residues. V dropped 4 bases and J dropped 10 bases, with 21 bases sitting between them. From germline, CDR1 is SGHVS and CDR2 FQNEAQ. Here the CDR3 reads CASSSSGTAVFPQYF. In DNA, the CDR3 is TGTGCCAGCAGCTCTTCCGGGACTGCAGTTTTTCCGCAGTATTTT.

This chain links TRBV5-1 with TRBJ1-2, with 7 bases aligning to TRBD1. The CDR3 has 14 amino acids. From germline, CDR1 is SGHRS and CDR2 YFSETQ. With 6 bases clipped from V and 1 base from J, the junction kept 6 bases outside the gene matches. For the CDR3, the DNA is TGCGCCAGCACCCGGGACAGCTTTAACTATGGCTACACCTTC. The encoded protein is CASTRDSFNYGYTF. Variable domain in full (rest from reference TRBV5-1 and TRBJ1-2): KAGVTQTPRYLIKTRGQQVTLSCSPISGHRSVSWYQQTPGQGLQFLFEYFSETQRNKGNFPGRFSGRQFSNSRSEMNVSTLELGDSALYLCASTRDSFNYGYTFGSGTRLTVV.

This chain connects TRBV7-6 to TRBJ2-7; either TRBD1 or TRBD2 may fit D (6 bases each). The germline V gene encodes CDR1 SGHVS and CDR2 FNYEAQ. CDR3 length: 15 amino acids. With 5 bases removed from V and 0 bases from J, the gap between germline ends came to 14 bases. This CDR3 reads CASSPQGGFSYEQYF. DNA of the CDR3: TGTGCCAGCAGCCCACAGGGAGGATTCTCCTACGAGCAGTACTTC.

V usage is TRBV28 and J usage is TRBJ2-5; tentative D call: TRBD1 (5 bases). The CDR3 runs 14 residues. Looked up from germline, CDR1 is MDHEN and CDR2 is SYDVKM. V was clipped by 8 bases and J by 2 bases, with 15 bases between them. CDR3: CASRKGYRQETQYF. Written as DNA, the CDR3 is TGTGCCAGCCGGAAGGGGTATAGGCAAGAGACCCAGTACTTC.

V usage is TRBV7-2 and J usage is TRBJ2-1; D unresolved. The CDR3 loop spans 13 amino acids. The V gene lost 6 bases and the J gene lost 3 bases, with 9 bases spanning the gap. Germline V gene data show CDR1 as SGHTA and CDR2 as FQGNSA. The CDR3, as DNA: TGTGCCAGCAGGGCGTATGTCTACAATGAGCAGTTCTTC. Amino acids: CASRAYVYNEQFF.

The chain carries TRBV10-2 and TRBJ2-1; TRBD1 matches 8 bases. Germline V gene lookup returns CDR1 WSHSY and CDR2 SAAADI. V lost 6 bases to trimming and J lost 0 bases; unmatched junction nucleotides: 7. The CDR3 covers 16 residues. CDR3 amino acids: CASSRLQGDSYNEQFF. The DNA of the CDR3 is TGCGCCAGCAGCCGTCTACAGGGGGACTCCTACAATGAGCAGTTCTTC.

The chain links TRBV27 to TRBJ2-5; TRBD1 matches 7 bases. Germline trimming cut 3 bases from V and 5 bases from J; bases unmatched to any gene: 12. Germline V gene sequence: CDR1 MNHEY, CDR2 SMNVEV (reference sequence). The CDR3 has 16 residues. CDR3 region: CASSFHGRGYSETQYF. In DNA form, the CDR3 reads TGTGCCAGCAGTTTTCACGGCAGGGGGTACTCGGAGACCCAGTACTTC.

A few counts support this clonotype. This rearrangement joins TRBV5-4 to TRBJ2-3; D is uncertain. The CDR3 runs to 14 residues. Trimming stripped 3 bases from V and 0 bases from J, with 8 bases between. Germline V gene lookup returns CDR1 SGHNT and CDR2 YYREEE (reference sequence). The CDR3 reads CASSSLGSTDTQYF. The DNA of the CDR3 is TGTGCCAGCAGCTCGCTAGGGAGCACAGATACGCAGTATTTT. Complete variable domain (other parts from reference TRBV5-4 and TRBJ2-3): ETGVTQSPTHLIKTRGQQVTLRCSSQSGHNTVSWYQQALGQGPQFIFQYYREEENGRGNFPPRFSGLQFPNYSSELNVNALELDDSALYLCASSSLGSTDTQYFGPGTRLTVL.

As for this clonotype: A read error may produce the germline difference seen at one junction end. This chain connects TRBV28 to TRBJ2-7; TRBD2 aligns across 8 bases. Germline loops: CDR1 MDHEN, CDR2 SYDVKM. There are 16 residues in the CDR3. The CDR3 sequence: CASTVVAGTNSYERYF. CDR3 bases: TGTGCCAGTACCGTCGTAGCGGGAACTAACTCCTACGAGCGGTACTTC.

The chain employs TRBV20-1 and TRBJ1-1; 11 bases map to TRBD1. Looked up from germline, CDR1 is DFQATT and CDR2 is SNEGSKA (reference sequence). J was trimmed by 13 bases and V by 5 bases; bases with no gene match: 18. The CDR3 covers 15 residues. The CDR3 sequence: CSASPGTGGFPILFF. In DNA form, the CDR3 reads TGCAGTGCTTCTCCCGGGACAGGGGGTTTTCCAATTCTTTTCTTT.

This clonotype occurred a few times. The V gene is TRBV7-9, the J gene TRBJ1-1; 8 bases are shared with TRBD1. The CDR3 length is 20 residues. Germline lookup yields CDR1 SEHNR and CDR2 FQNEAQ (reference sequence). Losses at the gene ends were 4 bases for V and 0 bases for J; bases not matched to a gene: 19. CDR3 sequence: CASSSRGLSIPHDMNTEAFF. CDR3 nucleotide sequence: TGTGCCAGCAGCTCCAGGGGGCTATCCATTCCCCACGATATGAACACTGAAGCTTTCTTT.

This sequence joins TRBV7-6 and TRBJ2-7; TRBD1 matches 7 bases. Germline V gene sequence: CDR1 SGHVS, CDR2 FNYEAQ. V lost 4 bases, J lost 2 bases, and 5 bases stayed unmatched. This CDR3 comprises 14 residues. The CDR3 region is CASSSSGGAYEQYF. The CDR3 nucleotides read TGTGCCAGCAGCTCCTCAGGGGGTGCCTACGAGCAGTACTTC.

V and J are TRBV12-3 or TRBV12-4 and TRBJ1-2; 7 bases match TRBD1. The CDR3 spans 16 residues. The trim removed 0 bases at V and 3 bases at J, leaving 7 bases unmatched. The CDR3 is CASSLAGDSGHYGYTF. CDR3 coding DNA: TGTGCCAGCAGTTTAGCCGGGGACAGCGGACACTATGGCTACACCTTC.

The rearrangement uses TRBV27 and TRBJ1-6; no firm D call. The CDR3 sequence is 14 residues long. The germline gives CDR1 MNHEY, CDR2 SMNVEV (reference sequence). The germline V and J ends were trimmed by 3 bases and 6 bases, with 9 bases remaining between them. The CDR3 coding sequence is TGTGCCAGCAGTTTTCTAACGGGTAATTCACCCCTCCACTTT. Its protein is CASSFLTGNSPLHF.